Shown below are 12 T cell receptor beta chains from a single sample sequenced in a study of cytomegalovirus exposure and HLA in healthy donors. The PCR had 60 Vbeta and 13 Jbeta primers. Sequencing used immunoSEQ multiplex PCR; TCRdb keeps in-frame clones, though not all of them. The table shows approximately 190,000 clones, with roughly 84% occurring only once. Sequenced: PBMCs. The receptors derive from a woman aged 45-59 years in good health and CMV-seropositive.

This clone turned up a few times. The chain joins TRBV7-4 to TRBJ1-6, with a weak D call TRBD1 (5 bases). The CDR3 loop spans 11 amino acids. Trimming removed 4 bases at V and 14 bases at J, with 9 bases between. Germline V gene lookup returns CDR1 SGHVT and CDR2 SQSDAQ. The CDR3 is CASSCRQSLHF. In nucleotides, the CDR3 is TGTGCCAGCAGCTGTAGACAGTCCCTCCACTTT.

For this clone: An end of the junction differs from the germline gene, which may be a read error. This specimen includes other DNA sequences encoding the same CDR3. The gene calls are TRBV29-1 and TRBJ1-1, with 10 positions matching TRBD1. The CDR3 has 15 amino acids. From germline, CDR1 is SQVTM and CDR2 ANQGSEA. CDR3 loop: CSVEELDRGRTEAFF. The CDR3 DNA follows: TGCAGCGTTGAAGAGTTGGACAGGGGGAGGACTGAAGCCTTCTTT.

The CDR3, as DNA: TGTGCCAGCAGCCCCTCCCCCACTAGCGGCCAAAGGTACGAGCAGTACTTC. Its protein product is CASSPSPTSGQRYEQYF. The chain has TRBV7-2 and TRBJ2-7; 8 bases align to TRBD2. CDR1 and CDR2 from the germline V gene are SGHTA and FQGNSA. The CDR3 runs to 17 residues. Germline trimming cut 5 bases from V and 4 bases from J; bases unmatched to any gene: 16.

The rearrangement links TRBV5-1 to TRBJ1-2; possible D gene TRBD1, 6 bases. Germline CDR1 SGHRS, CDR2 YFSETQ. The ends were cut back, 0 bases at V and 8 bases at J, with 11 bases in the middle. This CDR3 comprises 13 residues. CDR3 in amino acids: CASSLDRAGGYTF. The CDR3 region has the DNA TGCGCCAGCAGCTTGGACAGGGCTGGAGGCTACACCTTC.

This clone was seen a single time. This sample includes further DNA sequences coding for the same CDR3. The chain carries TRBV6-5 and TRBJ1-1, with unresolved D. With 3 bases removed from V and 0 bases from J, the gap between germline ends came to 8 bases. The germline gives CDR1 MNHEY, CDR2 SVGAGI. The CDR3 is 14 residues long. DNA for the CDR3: TGTGCCAGCAGTTATTCCTCCTTGAACACTGAAGCTTTCTTT. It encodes CASSYSSLNTEAFF.

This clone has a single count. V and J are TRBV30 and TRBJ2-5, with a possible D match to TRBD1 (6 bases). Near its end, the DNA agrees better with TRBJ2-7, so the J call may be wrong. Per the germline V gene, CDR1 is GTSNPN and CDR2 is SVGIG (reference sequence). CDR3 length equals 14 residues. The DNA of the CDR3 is TGTGCCTGCCCCGGGGAACAGGGCTCCTACGAGCAGTACTTC. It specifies CACPGEQGSYEQYF.

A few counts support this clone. CDR3 bases: TGTGCCAGCAGTAGACAGGGATATTTGAACACTGAAGCTTTCTTT. Its protein is CASSRQGYLNTEAFF. The chain joins TRBV27 to TRBJ1-1; 7 bases agree with TRBD1. Trimming cost V 5 bases and J 0 bases; bases outside gene matches: 6. There are 15 residues in the CDR3. The germline V gene has CDR1 MNHEY and CDR2 SMNVEV (reference sequence).

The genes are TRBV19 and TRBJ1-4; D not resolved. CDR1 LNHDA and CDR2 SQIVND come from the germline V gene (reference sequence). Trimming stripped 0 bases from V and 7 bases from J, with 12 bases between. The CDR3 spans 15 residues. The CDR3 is CASSIDQAGGEKLFF. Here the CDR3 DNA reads TGTGCCAGTAGTATAGATCAGGCGGGAGGTGAAAAACTGTTTTTT.

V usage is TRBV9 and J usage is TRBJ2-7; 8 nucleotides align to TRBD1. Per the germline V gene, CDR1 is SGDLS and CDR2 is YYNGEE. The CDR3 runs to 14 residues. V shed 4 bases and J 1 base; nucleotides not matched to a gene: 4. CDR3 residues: CASSNRDRSYEQYF. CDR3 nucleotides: TGTGCCAGCAGCAACCGGGACAGGTCCTACGAGCAGTACTTC.

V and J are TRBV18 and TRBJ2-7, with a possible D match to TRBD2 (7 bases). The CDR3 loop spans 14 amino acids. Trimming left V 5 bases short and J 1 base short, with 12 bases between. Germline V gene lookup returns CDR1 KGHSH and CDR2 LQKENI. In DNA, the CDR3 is TGTGCCAGCTCAAGGGGGGGAGAGTCCTACGAGCAGTACTTC. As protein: CASSRGGESYEQYF.

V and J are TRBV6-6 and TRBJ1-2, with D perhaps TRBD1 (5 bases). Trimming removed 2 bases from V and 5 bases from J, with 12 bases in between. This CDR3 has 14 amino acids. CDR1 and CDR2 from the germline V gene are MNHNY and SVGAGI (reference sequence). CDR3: CASSYLDKAYGYTF. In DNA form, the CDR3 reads TGTGCCAGCAGTTACCTGGACAAGGCGTATGGCTACACCTTC.

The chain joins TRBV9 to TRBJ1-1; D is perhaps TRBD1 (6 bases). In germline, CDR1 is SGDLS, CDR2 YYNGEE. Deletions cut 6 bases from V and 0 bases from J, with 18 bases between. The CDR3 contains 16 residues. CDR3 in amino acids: CASTRGGDRMNTEAFF. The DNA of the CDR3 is TGTGCCAGCACCCGAGGGGGGGATCGAATGAACACTGAAGCTTTCTTT.